The source of this T cell receptor beta chain is a study of blood T cells in healthy people across ages (dated by TCRdb to between 2014 and 2016). Describing the broader study: In model experiments, roughly one uniquely barcoded TCR beta cDNA molecule per two T cells was captured by template switching. The study measured age-related changes in TCR beta repertoire diversity using deep sequencing normalized with unique cDNA molecular identifiers. Using the same blood draw, the study looked at two additional independent replicas of 1 million unique cDNA reads for two donors, one aged 18 to 30 and the other aged 80 or older. Four age groups were formed from the donors: young (average about 15 years), middle-aged (just under 40), aged (roughly 59) and long-lived (more than 75). Donors of different ages were randomly distributed across sequencing lanes to avoid experimental bias. Findings and caveats that apply to the study as a whole: Because donor CMV infection status was unknown, age-related changes in expanded clonotypes were potentially confounded. A strong correlation was found between observed TCR beta diversity and the percentage of naive T cells measured by flow cytometry. Total diversity estimates from one million sequenced T cells were considered lower bounds and underestimates. Observed TCR beta diversity per million T cells fell roughly linearly with age, and a significant reduction was already apparent by age roughly 40. Bulk unsorted PBMC profiling prevented conclusive comparison of naive and antigen-experienced compartments. Compared with the aged group, more naive CD4+ T cells, fewer expanded clones and increased TCR diversity were shown by the long-lived group, suggesting age selection.

The CDR3 runs 14 residues from the cysteine to the phenylalanine. The DNA shown is the 42-base CDR3, in frame from base 1. Trimming removed 4 bases from V and 1 base from J; the gene matches leave 5 bases unexplained. CDR1 SQVTM and CDR2 ANQGSEA are derived from the germline V gene. The library was built by means of 5' RACE. TCRdb records Illumina HiSeq 2500 as the sequencer. The second PCR ran for about 6 to 12 cycles and used a J-beta primer mix along with a sample-barcoded 5' primer. A template-switch 5' adaptor carrying 12 random nucleotides introduced a unique molecular identifier onto each TCR beta cDNA molecule. Each sample yielded at least 3 million CDR3-containing paired-end reads. First-strand cDNA was synthesized from all RNA with the Mint cDNA synthesis kit, primed by a TRBC-specific oligonucleotide. Following uracil-DNA glycosylase treatment, a first 18-cycle PCR with universal primers M1SS and BC2_uni_R was performed on all cDNA. In the original analysis: Each sample was normalized by randomly selecting 1 million high-quality reads, each carrying a distinct molecular identifier. Instead of being binned into consensus sequences, reads with shared molecular identifiers were discarded. CDR3 identification, clonotype clustering and error correction used MiTCR with a Q25 quality threshold and the strictest error-elimination algorithm. A nonparametric unseen species model using Euler transformation provided a lower-bound estimate of total TCR beta diversity. Clones were called with MiXCR by TCRdb after fastp trimmed the public reads at Q25, and only in-frame beta chains were retained. Rows with one shared CDR3 protein collapse into an entry with the most common genes and DNA. The V and J calls follow TCRdb's processing rather than the paper's. The sample table shows under 750,000 distinct CDR3 sequences, and roughly 48% are seen once. About 22% of the sample comes from the top ten.

Systemically healthy Caucasian individuals from Russia, about 38 in total and aged roughly 6 to 100 years, were included as donors. Roughly 9 milliliters of peripheral blood were drawn from each donor into EDTA-treated Vacutainer tubes. Ficoll-Paque density-gradient centrifugation was used to isolate PBMCs, with at least 7 million per sample. Trizol reagent was used to extract total RNA from the PBMCs, yielding at least 5 micrograms per sample. The percentages of naive CD45RAhigh/CD27high T cells were determined by flow cytometry on a PBMC aliquot from every donor. Of note for this clonotype: It lacks a known antigen. Base qualities are not provided; no much larger clone lies one nucleotide away.

The sequencing sample was made of blood. The V and J segments used are TRBV29-1 and TRBJ1-1; a stretch of 8 junction bases matches TRBD1. The source is a man at least 80 years old in good health. The CDR3 here reads CSVAPGTGNTEAFF. The sequenced DNA is TGCAGCGTTGCCCCCGGGACAGGGAACACTGAAGCTTTCTTT.